This T cell receptor beta chain derives from a study of T cell responses to AZD1222 COVID-19 vaccine (dated by TCRdb to the early 2020s). Describing the broader study: Because spike-specific TCR depth and breadth did not differ between the two schedules, AZD1222 recipients who got a second dose at roughly 4 weeks were pooled with those who got a second dose at roughly 12 weeks. A total of approximately 230 trial participants underwent TCR sequencing, of whom roughly 210 received two doses of AZD1222 and approximately 25 received two doses of the MenACWY control vaccine. Trial participants were enrolled by age into 18-55, 56-69 and 70-plus year subgroups, with about 150, 28 and 57 TCR-sequenced participants respectively.

Points on this clone: Its antigen remains unidentified. No much larger clone is present one base from it, and per-base qualities are unavailable.

The CDR3 regions of human TCRbeta chains were analyzed by immunosequencing. Per the original workflow: TCRs in the repertoires were matched against a reference library of SARS-CoV-2-specific TCRs that had been generated with the MIRA antigen-specificity platform. Breadth was defined as the fraction of unique TCRs that were SARS-CoV-2-associated. Depth was defined as the fraction of total T cells that were SARS-CoV-2-associated. Using the MIRA data, each spike-specific TCR was mapped to the spike region that the TCR reacts to and placed in a CD4 or CD8 class. Log10-transformed breadth and depth values were compared by one-way ANOVA with Sidak's multiple comparisons tests. TCRdb limited this immuneACCESS table to in-frame rearrangements with V and J called. A share of clones is missing; checked studies link under half to unresolved V genes, and the rest is unexplained. D and trimming come from the DNA, and the V and J calls and clone size come from that table. The sample table holds 100,000 to 150,000 clones, of which roughly 90% were seen once. Approximately 9.3% of the sample is held by the ten biggest clonotypes.

Overall study outcomes, separate from this receptor: In the small 56-69-year group, the increase in depth fell short of significance, most likely because of low power. Participants were mostly white British and included more females than males, and it was suggested by the authors that clonal diversity may have been underestimated. Conclusions about previously exposed vaccinees are limited because only six or seven AZD1222 recipients were SARS-CoV-2 seropositive at baseline. No day 14 peak-response samples were available, so repertoires were characterized only after the peak T cell response. A significant rise in spike-specific TCR breadth and depth was observed after two AZD1222 doses relative to day 0 and relative to MenACWY recipients. Reportedly, close to half of the unique spike-specific TCRs recognized epitopes lying outside the regions that are mutated in the B.1.351 and B.1.1.7 variants. Vaccine-associated CD4 TCRs spanned the whole spike protein, with dominant responses in regions 160-218 and 743-854.

Interpreted using the paper, the time point label stands for: baseline before first vaccination. Samples from vaccinated people were obtained from the UK trials COV001 and COV002, which included a single-blind randomized controlled phase 2/3 trial of AZD1222 (ChAdOx1 nCoV-19) in healthy adults. For TCRbeta chain sequencing, PBMC samples from trial participants were taken at day 0 and at day 28 after the second dose. The TCR was taken from an adult in good health. The specimen comprised peripheral blood, sampled on day 0 of AZD1222 vaccination.

The base sequence is TGTGCCAGCAGCCGATGGACAGGGCAGGGCAATCAGCCCCAGCATTTT. Its protein product is CASSRWTGQGNQPQHF. The V and J segments used are TRBV28 and TRBJ1-5; a stretch of 8 junction bases matches TRBD1. CDR1 and CDR2, looked up from the germline V gene, are MDHEN and SYDVKM. Trimming removed 6 bases from V and 2 bases from J; the gene matches leave 9 bases unexplained. The CDR3 numbers 16 residues from cysteine through phenylalanine. Here the CDR3 DNA is all that survives: 48 bases in frame from base 1.